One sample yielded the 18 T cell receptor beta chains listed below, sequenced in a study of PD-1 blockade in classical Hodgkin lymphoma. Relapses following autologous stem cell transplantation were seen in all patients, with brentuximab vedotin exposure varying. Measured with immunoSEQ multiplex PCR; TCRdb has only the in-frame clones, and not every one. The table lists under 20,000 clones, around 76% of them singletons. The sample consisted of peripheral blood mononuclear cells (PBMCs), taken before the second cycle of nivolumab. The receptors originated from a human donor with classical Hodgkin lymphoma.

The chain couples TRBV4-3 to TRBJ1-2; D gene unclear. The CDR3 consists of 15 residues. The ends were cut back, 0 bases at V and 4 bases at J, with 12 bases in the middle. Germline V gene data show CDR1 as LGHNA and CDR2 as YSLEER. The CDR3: CASSQDLGLSYGYTF. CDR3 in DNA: TGCGCCAGCAGCCAAGATCTCGGACTTTCCTATGGCTACACCTTC.

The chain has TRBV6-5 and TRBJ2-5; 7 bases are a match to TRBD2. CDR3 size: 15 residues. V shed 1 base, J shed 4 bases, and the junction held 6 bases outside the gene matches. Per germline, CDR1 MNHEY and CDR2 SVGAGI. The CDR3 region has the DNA TGTGCCAGCAGTTACTTGGGGGGGGTCGGAGAGACCCAGTACTTC. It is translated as CASSYLGGVGETQYF.

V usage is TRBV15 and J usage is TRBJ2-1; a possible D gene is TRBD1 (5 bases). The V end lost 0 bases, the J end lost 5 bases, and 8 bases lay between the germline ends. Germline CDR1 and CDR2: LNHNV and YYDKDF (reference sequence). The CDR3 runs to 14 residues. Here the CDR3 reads CATSRDRTNNEQFF. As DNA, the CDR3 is TGTGCCACCAGCAGAGATCGGACAAACAATGAGCAGTTCTTC.

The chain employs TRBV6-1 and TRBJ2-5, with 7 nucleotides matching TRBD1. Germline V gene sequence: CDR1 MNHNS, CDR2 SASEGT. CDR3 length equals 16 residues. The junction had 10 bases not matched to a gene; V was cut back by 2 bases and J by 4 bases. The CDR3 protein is CASSEQAGGGGETQYF. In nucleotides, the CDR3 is TGTGCCAGCAGTGAACAGGCAGGGGGTGGAGGAGAGACCCAGTACTTC.

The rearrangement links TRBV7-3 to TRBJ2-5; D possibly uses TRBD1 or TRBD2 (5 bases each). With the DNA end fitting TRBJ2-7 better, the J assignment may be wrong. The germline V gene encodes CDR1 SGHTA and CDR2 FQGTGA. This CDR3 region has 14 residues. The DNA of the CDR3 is TGTGCCAGCAGCTTAATCGCCGGGGCGGGCGAGCAGTACTTC. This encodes CASSLIAGAGEQYF.

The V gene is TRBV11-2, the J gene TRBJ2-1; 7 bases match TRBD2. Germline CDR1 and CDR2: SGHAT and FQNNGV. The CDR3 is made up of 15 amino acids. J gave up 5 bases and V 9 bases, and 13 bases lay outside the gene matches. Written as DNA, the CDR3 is TGTGCCAGTGATCCCCAGCGGGGCCAGGACAATGAGCAGTTCTTC. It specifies CASDPQRGQDNEQFF.

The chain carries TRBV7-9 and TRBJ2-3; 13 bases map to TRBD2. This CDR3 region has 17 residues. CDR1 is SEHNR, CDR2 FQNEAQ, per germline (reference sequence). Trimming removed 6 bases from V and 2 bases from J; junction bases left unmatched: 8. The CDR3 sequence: CASRPGLAGVVTDTQYF. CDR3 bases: TGTGCCAGCAGACCTGGACTAGCGGGGGTCGTCACAGATACGCAGTATTTT.

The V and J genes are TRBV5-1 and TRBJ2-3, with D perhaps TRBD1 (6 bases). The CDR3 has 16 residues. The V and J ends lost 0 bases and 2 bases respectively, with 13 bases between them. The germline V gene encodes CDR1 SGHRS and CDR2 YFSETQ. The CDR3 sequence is CASSLGGQGLTDTQYF. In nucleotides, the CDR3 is TGCGCCAGCAGCTTGGGAGGGCAGGGGCTCACAGATACGCAGTATTTT.

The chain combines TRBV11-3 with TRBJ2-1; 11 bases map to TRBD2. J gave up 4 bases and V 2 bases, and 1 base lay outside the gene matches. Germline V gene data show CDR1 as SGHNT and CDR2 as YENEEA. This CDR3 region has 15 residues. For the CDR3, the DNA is TGTGCCAGCAGCTTAATAGCGGGGGGGTACAATGAGCAGTTCTTC. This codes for CASSLIAGGYNEQFF.

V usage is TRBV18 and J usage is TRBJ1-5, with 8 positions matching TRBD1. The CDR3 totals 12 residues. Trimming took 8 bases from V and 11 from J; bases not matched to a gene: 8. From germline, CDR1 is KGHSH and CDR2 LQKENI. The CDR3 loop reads CASGQGARAQHF. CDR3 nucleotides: TGTGCCAGCGGCCAGGGGGCGCGGGCCCAGCATTTT.

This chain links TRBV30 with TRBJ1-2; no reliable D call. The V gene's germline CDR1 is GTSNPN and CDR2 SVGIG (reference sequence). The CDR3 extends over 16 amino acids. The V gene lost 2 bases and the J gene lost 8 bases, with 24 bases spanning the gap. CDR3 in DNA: TGTGCCTGGAGTTTCGGCGACACCGGGAGCACGGGCGGCTACACCTTC. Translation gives CAWSFGDTGSTGGYTF.

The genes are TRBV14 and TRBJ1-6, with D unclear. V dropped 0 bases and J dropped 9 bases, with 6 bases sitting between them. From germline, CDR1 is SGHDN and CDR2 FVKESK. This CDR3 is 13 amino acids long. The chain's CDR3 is CASSQERFSPLHF. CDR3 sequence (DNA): TGTGCCAGCAGCCAAGAAAGATTTTCACCCCTCCACTTT.

The CDR3 is CASSSAEKAYGYTF. The CDR3 DNA reads as TGTGCCAGCAGCTCAGCGGAAAAGGCCTATGGCTACACCTTC. The chain uses TRBV2 and TRBJ1-2; D unresolved. The CDR3 contains 14 residues. The germline gives CDR1 SNHLY, CDR2 FYNNEI. The V end was cut by 6 bases, the J end by 4 bases, with 15 bases between.

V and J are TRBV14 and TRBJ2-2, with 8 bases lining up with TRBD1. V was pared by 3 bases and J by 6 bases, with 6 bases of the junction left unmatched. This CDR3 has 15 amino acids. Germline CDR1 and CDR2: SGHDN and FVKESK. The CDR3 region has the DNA TGTGCCAGCAGCCAGCTGACAGGGGTAGCCGGGGAGCTGTTTTTT. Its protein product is CASSQLTGVAGELFF.

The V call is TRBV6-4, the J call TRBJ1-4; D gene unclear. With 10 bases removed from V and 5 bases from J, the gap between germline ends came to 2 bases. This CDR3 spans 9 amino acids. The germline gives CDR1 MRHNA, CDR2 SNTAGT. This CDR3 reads CATNEKLFF. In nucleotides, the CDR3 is TGTGCCACCAATGAAAAACTGTTTTTT.

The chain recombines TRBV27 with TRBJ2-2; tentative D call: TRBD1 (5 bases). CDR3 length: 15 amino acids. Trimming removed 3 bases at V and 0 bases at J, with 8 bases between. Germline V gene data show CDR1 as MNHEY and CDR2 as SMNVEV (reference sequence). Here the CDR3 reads CASSLSQANTGELFF. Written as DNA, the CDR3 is TGTGCCAGCAGTTTGTCACAGGCGAACACCGGGGAGCTGTTTTTT.

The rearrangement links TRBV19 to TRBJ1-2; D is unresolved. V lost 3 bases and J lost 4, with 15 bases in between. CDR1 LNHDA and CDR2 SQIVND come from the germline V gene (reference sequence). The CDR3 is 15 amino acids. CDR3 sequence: CASSMNGRSPYGYTF. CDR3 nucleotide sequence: TGTGCCAGTAGTATGAATGGACGGAGCCCCTATGGCTACACCTTC.

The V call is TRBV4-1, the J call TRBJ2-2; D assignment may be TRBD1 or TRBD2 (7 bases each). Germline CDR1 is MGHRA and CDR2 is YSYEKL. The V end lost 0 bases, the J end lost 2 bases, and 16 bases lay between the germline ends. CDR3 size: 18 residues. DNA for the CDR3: TGCGCCAGCAGCCAAGAACGGGCAGGGGGGGCAAACACCGGGGAGCTGTTTTTT. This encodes CASSQERAGGANTGELFF.